This TCR beta chain was found in a study of blood T cell repertoires in COVID-19. Study in general: COVID-19 samples from acute and convalescent phases originated in the United States, Italy and Spain. From T cells, B-cell-depleted T cells, or PBMCs came the material, which was cDNA or gDNA.

In the authors' workflow: Reference gene primer amplification gave estimated nucleated cell counts. Clones were read by immunoSEQ multiplex PCR, and TCRdb kept only the in-frame ones, dropping some. That table supplies the V and J calls and clone size; D and trimming were determined from the DNA. The table shows some 57,000 clones, with 85% to 90% occurring only once. The CDR3 contains 13 residues. The ends were cut back, 0 bases at V and 13 bases at J, with 13 bases in the middle. Germline CDR1 is MGHRA and CDR2 is YSYEKL. The clonotype comes from a human donor in a cohort sampled during active COVID-19. Sequencing was carried out using peripheral blood. This chain uses TRBV4-1 with TRBJ2-1; perhaps TRBD2 as D (5 bases). The CDR3 here is CASSQDLTRGQFF. In DNA, the CDR3 is TGCGCCAGCAGCCAAGATCTTACTAGAGGTCAGTTCTTC.